One and the same sample provided the 19 T cell receptor beta chains below, sequenced in a study of cytomegalovirus exposure and HLA in healthy donors. This PCR relied on a set of 60 Vbeta primers and 13 Jbeta primers. Clones were sequenced by immunoSEQ multiplex PCR, and TCRdb holds only the in-frame ones, with some missing. The table records 230,000 or so clones, around 90% of them present only once. The specimen sequenced was PBMCs. These receptors all come from a girl aged 2-15 years in good health and CMV-seronegative.

The chain has TRBV2 and TRBJ1-1, with 7 bases matching TRBD1. Germline V CDR1 and CDR2: SNHLY, FYNNEI. The V gene end was trimmed by 7 bases and the J gene end by 6 bases; junction bases not matched to a gene: 5. The CDR3 length is 12 residues. CDR3 residues: CASKFTGAEAFF. CDR3 coding DNA: TGTGCCAGCAAGTTTACAGGGGCTGAAGCTTTCTTT.

The chain carries TRBV30 and TRBJ2-7; the match to TRBD2 covers 7 bases. Germline V gives CDR1 GTSNPN, CDR2 SVGIG (reference sequence). The junction had 10 bases not matched to a gene; V was cut back by 0 bases and J by 5 bases. The CDR3 sequence is 15 residues long. The DNA for the CDR3 is TGTGCCTGGAGTGTACGGGGAGGGACGAGGAACGAGCAGTACTTC. This translates into CAWSVRGGTRNEQYF.

This chain joins TRBV18 and TRBJ1-1; no clear D gene. Germline CDR1 KGHSH, CDR2 LQKENI. CDR3 size: 13 residues. The V end was cut by 2 bases, the J end by 0 bases, with 4 bases between. CDR3 residues: CASSPSVNTEAFF. CDR3 in DNA: TGTGCCAGCTCACCATCAGTGAACACTGAAGCTTTCTTT.

This sequence joins TRBV7-3 and TRBJ2-1; D is uncertain. The V gene's germline CDR1 is SGHTA and CDR2 FQGTGA. The CDR3 runs to 13 residues. Trimming pared 2 bases from V and 9 bases from J, leaving 11 bases between. The CDR3 DNA reads TGTGCCAGCAGCTTATTACCCGTGAGTGAGCAGTTCTTC. Translating gives CASSLLPVSEQFF.

The rearrangement links TRBV30 to TRBJ1-3; no reliable D call. CDR1 is GTSNPN and CDR2 is SVGIG in the germline V gene (reference sequence). V lost 4 bases and J 10 bases, leaving 5 bases between the germline ends. The CDR3 totals 9 residues. The DNA for the CDR3 is TGTGCCTGGACGGGTACCATATATTTT. Encoded protein: CAWTGTIYF.

The gene calls are TRBV30 and TRBJ2-7, with 10 bases identical to TRBD1. V shed 3 bases, J shed 7 bases, and the junction held 9 bases outside the gene matches. This CDR3 contains 14 residues. Germline CDR1 and CDR2: GTSNPN and SVGIG (reference sequence). The CDR3 reads CAWRPTGGVGEQYF. CDR3 DNA sequence: TGTGCCTGGAGGCCGACAGGGGGCGTCGGGGAGCAGTACTTC.

V is TRBV7-8 and J is TRBJ2-1; D unclear. CDR3 size: 13 residues. The V end was cut by 5 bases, the J end by 4 bases, with 9 bases between. Germline CDR1 is SGHVS and CDR2 is FQNEAQ. The CDR3 is CASSPRTYNEQFF. The DNA of the CDR3 is TGTGCCAGCAGCCCGAGAACGTACAATGAGCAGTTCTTC.

This chain links TRBV6-5 with TRBJ2-5; 8 bases agree with TRBD1. This CDR3 is 13 amino acids long. The V segment lost 6 bases and the J segment 5 bases; nucleotides outside the gene matches: 5. Germline V gene sequence: CDR1 MNHEY, CDR2 SVGAGI. The CDR3 DNA sequence: TGTGCCAGCAGCCCAGGGGGCCGGGAGACCCAGTACTTC. It is translated as CASSPGGRETQYF.

This chain links TRBV7-2 with TRBJ1-4; D remains ambiguous. The CDR3 is 13 residues long. The V gene's germline CDR1 is SGHTA and CDR2 FQGNSA. The V end lost 5 bases, the J end lost 5 bases, and 9 bases lay between the germline ends. CDR3 amino acids: CASSPGANEKLFF. The CDR3, as DNA: TGTGCCAGCAGCCCCGGTGCCAATGAAAAACTGTTTTTT.

V usage is TRBV11-2 and J usage is TRBJ2-7; 9 positions match TRBD2. This CDR3 has 12 residues. The V gene's germline CDR1 is SGHAT and CDR2 FQNNGV. V was pared by 4 bases and J by 10 bases, with 5 bases of the junction left unmatched. The CDR3 loop is CASSSGTSPQYF. The CDR3 nucleotides are TGTGCCAGCAGCTCCGGGACTAGCCCTCAGTACTTC. Filled out from reference TRBV11-2 and TRBJ2-7, the complete variable domain reads EAGVAQSPRYKIIEKRQSVAFWCNPISGHATLYWYQQILGQGPKLLIQFQNNGVVDDSQLPKDRFSAERLKGVDSTLKIQPAKLEDSAVYLCASSSGTSPQYFGPGTRLTVT.

The genes are TRBV10-1 and TRBJ2-1, with 7 bases matching TRBD2. The CDR3 is made up of 13 amino acids. CDR1 and CDR2 (germline): WNHNN, SYGVQD (reference sequence). V lost 5 bases and J lost 8; bases outside the gene matches: 6. CDR3 protein: CASSRTSSDEQFF. The CDR3 DNA follows: TGCGCCAGCAGTAGGACTAGTTCGGATGAGCAGTTCTTC.

The chain is built from TRBV19 and TRBJ2-3, with TRBD1 identical over 7 bases. The CDR3 is 14 amino acids. J lost 1 base, V lost 6 bases, and 4 bases had no gene match. Germline V gene sequence: CDR1 LNHDA, CDR2 SQIVND (reference sequence). The CDR3 protein is CASRNTGGTDTQYF. CDR3 DNA sequence: TGTGCCAGTAGGAACACAGGGGGCACAGATACGCAGTATTTT. The full variable domain, its missing parts supplied by reference TRBV19 and TRBJ2-3, is DGGITQSPKYLFRKEGQNVTLSCEQNLNHDAMYWYRQDPGQGLRLIYYSQIVNDFQKGDIAEGYSVSREKKESFPLTVTSAQKNPTAFYLCASRNTGGTDTQYFGPGTRLTVL.

The chain carries TRBV5-1 and TRBJ2-7; 8 nucleotides match TRBD2. The J segment lost 6 bases and the V segment lost 3 bases, leaving 8 bases of the junction unmatched. CDR3 length equals 14 residues. Germline lookup yields CDR1 SGHRS and CDR2 YFSETQ. CDR3 amino acids: CASSWSGGSGEQYF. The CDR3, as DNA: TGCGCCAGCAGCTGGAGCGGGGGTTCTGGCGAGCAGTACTTC.

This clone was recorded once. The gene calls are TRBV5-5 and TRBJ2-7; TRBD2 matches 8 bases. The V segment lost 5 bases and the J segment 0 bases; nucleotides outside the gene matches: 7. This CDR3 region has 15 residues. Germline CDR1 reads SGHKS; CDR2 reads YYEKEE (reference sequence). CDR3 bases: TGTGCCAGCAGGATGAGGACTAGCAGCTCCTACGAGCAGTACTTC. This sequence encodes CASRMRTSSSYEQYF.

The chain uses TRBV21-1 and TRBJ2-3; whether TRBD1, the table's D call, matches the DNA was not checked. TRBV21-1 is listed as a pseudogene. The CDR3 runs to 16 residues. The CDR3 DNA reads TGTGCCAGCAGCTTGGGACACACGAATAGCACAGATACGCAGTATTTT. Translating gives CASSLGHTNSTDTQYF.

The chain couples TRBV6-5 to TRBJ2-1; TRBD2 aligns across 11 bases. Unmatched junction bases numbered 6, after V lost 6 bases and J lost 5 bases. The CDR3 is made up of 15 amino acids. Germline CDR1 MNHEY, CDR2 SVGAGI. The CDR3 DNA reads TGTGCCAGCAGCCCACTAGCGGGAGCCGACAATGAGCAGTTCTTC. Its protein is CASSPLAGADNEQFF.

The V call is TRBV6-5, the J call TRBJ1-3; D unclear. The CDR3 has 15 residues. Trimming took 6 bases from V and 0 from J, leaving 12 bases between them. CDR1 MNHEY and CDR2 SVGAGI come from the germline V gene. CDR3 amino acids: CASRASVLSGNTIYF. The CDR3 nucleotides are TGTGCCAGCAGGGCCTCTGTCCTCTCTGGAAACACCATATATTTT.

This sequence joins TRBV7-9 and TRBJ1-6, with 7 bases lining up with TRBD1. This CDR3 is 16 amino acids long. The junction had 11 bases not matched to a gene; V was cut back by 5 bases and J by 7 bases. Germline CDR1 SEHNR, CDR2 FQNEAQ (reference sequence). CDR3 DNA: TGTGCCAGCAGCCACCCCCGACAGGGATTGAATTCACCCCTCCACTTT. Translating it yields CASSHPRQGLNSPLHF.

The chain couples TRBV7-9 to TRBJ2-5; TRBD1 matches at 7 bases. The CDR3 sequence is 15 residues long. The V gene end was trimmed by 5 bases and the J gene end by 2 bases; junction bases not matched to a gene: 8. Germline CDR1 SEHNR, CDR2 FQNEAQ (reference sequence). CDR3 in DNA: TGTGCCAGCAGCCCGCAAGGGGACAGACAAGAGACCCAGTACTTC. Translated: CASSPQGDRQETQYF. Full variable domain (outside the CDR3, taken from reference TRBV7-9 and TRBJ2-5): DTGVSQNPRHKITKRGQNVTFRCDPISEHNRLYWYRQTLGQGPEFLTYFQNEAQLEKSRLLSDRFSAERPKGSFSTLEIQRTEQGDSAMYLCASSPQGDRQETQYFGPGTRLLVL.